Presented here are 18 T cell receptor beta chains from one specimen sequenced in a study of blood T cell repertoires in COVID-19. The data were produced by immunoSEQ multiplex PCR, yet TCRdb's version contains in-frame clones alone and is incomplete. The table shows about 140,000 clones, with around 87% occurring only once. Sequenced sample: peripheral blood. Receptor source: a human donor in a cohort sampled during active COVID-19.

This chain joins TRBV15 and TRBJ2-7, with TRBD2 matching 10 bases. CDR1 and CDR2 (germline): LNHNV, YYDKDF (reference sequence). The CDR3 is made up of 15 amino acids. J lost 2 bases, V lost 3 bases, and 4 bases had no gene match. As DNA, the CDR3 is TGTGCCACCAGCAGCATAGCGGGAGGCGCCTACGAGCAGTACTTC. It encodes CATSSIAGGAYEQYF.

This clone was observed a single time. This chain joins TRBV7-9 and TRBJ2-7; weak D call: TRBD1 (6 bases). CDR3 size: 14 residues. V was cut by 6 bases and J by 1 base, with 13 bases left in between. Germline V CDR1 and CDR2: SEHNR, FQNEAQ (reference sequence). Here the CDR3 DNA reads TGTGCCAGCAGTCTGACAGGAGTATCCTACGAGCAGTACTTC. Protein product: CASSLTGVSYEQYF. The whole variable domain, filled in from reference TRBV7-9 and TRBJ2-7, reads DTGVSQNPRHKITKRGQNVTFRCDPISEHNRLYWYRQTLGQGPEFLTYFQNEAQLEKSRLLSDRFSAERPKGSFSTLEIQRTEQGDSAMYLCASSLTGVSYEQYFGPGTRLTVT.

A single count supports this clone. The V and J genes are TRBV10-3 and TRBJ2-7, with 11 nucleotides matching TRBD2. J was trimmed by 3 bases and V by 4 bases; bases with no gene match: 8. The germline CDR1 and CDR2 sequences are ENHRY and SYGVKD. The CDR3 totals 16 residues. For the CDR3, the DNA is TGTGCCATCAGTGGTAATAGCGGGGGGGCGGGCTACGAGCAGTACTTC. This gives the protein CAISGNSGGAGYEQYF.

Concerning this clone itself: A junction boundary mismatches the germline segment, possibly from a read error. The chain joins TRBV12-3 or TRBV12-4 to TRBJ1-5; D is undetermined. There are 11 residues in the CDR3. In DNA form, the CDR3 reads TGTGCCAGCAGCTTTTCTCAGGCCCAGCATTTT. Protein: CASSFSQAQHF.

The V call is TRBV13, the J call TRBJ2-1, with TRBD2 matching over 8 bases. Germline CDR1 reads PRHDT; CDR2 reads FYEKMQ (reference sequence). Losses at the gene ends were 5 bases for V and 2 bases for J; bases not matched to a gene: 11. CDR3 length: 17 residues. CDR3 nucleotide sequence: TGTGCCAGCAGCCTCCCCGGGATAGCGGGGCCCTACAATGAGCAGTTCTTC. Protein product: CASSLPGIAGPYNEQFF.

This clone has only one observation. The rearrangement links TRBV27 to TRBJ1-5; TRBD1 matches 7 bases. The CDR3 runs 14 residues. Germline V CDR1 and CDR2: MNHEY, SMNVEV (reference sequence). Germline trimming cut 5 bases from V and 5 bases from J; bases unmatched to any gene: 6. The CDR3 reads CASSPGTDHQPQHF. CDR3 nucleotide sequence: TGTGCCAGCAGTCCCGGGACAGACCATCAGCCCCAGCATTTT.

V gene TRBV14 combines with J gene TRBJ2-5; D remains unclear. Trimming removed 4 bases from V and 2 bases from J, with 5 bases in between. The CDR3 runs to 12 residues. CDR1 and CDR2 from the germline V gene are SGHDN and FVKESK. CDR3 sequence: CASSLRQETQYF. The CDR3 coding sequence is TGTGCCAGCAGCCTCCGGCAAGAGACCCAGTACTTC.

The chain couples TRBV11-3 to TRBJ2-7; D perhaps matches TRBD2 (5 bases). This CDR3 has 13 residues. The germline CDR1 and CDR2 sequences are SGHNT and YENEEA. Deletions cut 5 bases from V and 5 bases from J, with 13 bases between. CDR3 protein: CASSPLRRDEQYF. As DNA, the CDR3 is TGTGCCAGCAGCCCTTTACGGCGGGACGAGCAGTACTTC.

The chain links TRBV15 to TRBJ1-5; 11 positions agree with TRBD1. The CDR3 contains 16 residues. The germline V gene has CDR1 LNHNV and CDR2 YYDKDF (reference sequence). V was pared by 3 bases and J by 4 bases, with 5 bases of the junction left unmatched. CDR3 protein: CATSSIGTGGNQPQHF. The CDR3 region has the DNA TGTGCCACCAGCAGTATCGGGACAGGGGGAAATCAGCCCCAGCATTTT.

The genes are TRBV7-9 and TRBJ2-1, with D hard to call. Germline V gene lookup returns CDR1 SEHNR and CDR2 FQNEAQ (reference sequence). Trimming pared 5 bases from V and 8 bases from J, leaving 19 bases between. CDR3 length equals 15 residues. In DNA, the CDR3 is TGTGCCAGCAGCCGGAGCGCCTCTCGAATCTATGAGCAGTTCTTC. Its protein product is CASSRSASRIYEQFF.

For the CDR3, the DNA is TGTGCCAGTAGTATAGCAGGGAATCGTCCACCTTACGAGCAGTACTTC. Protein: CASSIAGNRPPYEQYF. The J gene is TRBJ2-7, the V gene TRBV19; D may be TRBD1 (5 bases). The CDR3 extends over 16 amino acids. V lost 1 base and J 4 bases, leaving 17 bases between the germline ends. Germline CDR1 reads LNHDA; CDR2 reads SQIVND (reference sequence).

V usage is TRBV6-8 and J usage is TRBJ1-1; the match to TRBD1 covers 7 bases. This CDR3 comprises 12 residues. Germline V gives CDR1 MNHGY, CDR2 SAAAGT. V lost 6 bases, J lost 6 bases, and 4 bases stayed unmatched. CDR3 sequence (DNA): TGTGCCAGCAGACGACAGGGTCCTGAAGCTTTCTTT. Its protein is CASRRQGPEAFF.

The chain recombines TRBV9 with TRBJ2-2; the match to TRBD2 covers 8 bases. Per the germline V gene, CDR1 is SGDLS and CDR2 is YYNGEE. V shed 5 bases and J 1 base; nucleotides not matched to a gene: 4. The CDR3 is 15 residues long. CDR3 amino acids: CASRRGAENTGELFF. CDR3 in DNA: TGTGCCAGCAGGCGGGGGGCGGAGAACACCGGGGAGCTGTTTTTT.

This clone is classed as medium-sized. The gene calls are TRBV7-9 and TRBJ1-5; a possible D gene is TRBD1 (5 bases). CDR1 is SEHNR and CDR2 is FQNEAQ in the germline V gene (reference sequence). V lost 5 bases, J lost 4 bases, and 12 bases lay in between. The CDR3 consists of 14 residues. Written as DNA, the CDR3 is TGTGCCAGCAGCCCACGGGGGGGGAATCAGCCCCAGCATTTT. Protein sequence: CASSPRGGNQPQHF. The whole variable domain, filled in from reference TRBV7-9 and TRBJ1-5, reads DTGVSQNPRHKITKRGQNVTFRCDPISEHNRLYWYRQTLGQGPEFLTYFQNEAQLEKSRLLSDRFSAERPKGSFSTLEIQRTEQGDSAMYLCASSPRGGNQPQHFGDGTRLSIL.

The chain employs TRBV19 and TRBJ1-2; 12 nucleotides align to TRBD1. CDR1 is LNHDA, CDR2 SQIVND, per germline (reference sequence). The CDR3 spans 19 residues. J lost 4 bases, V lost 3 bases, and 15 bases had no gene match. CDR3 region: CASSIPIRDRGLVGYGYTF. CDR3 in DNA: TGTGCCAGTAGTATCCCAATCCGGGACAGGGGGCTCGTCGGCTATGGCTACACCTTC.

The rearrangement links TRBV27 to TRBJ2-1; 7 bases map to TRBD2. Trimming took 3 bases from V and 3 from J; bases not matched to a gene: 5. Germline CDR1 and CDR2: MNHEY and SMNVEV (reference sequence). The CDR3 runs to 15 residues. The CDR3 DNA follows: TGTGCCAGCAGTTTTTATGCTAGCGGCTACAATGAGCAGTTCTTC. Its translation is CASSFYASGYNEQFF.

This clone was observed a single time. The chain recombines TRBV6-2 or TRBV6-3 with TRBJ2-2; the D gene is possibly TRBD2 (5 bases). CDR1 and CDR2 (germline): MNHEY, SVGEGT. The V and J ends lost 6 bases and 7 bases respectively, with 15 bases between them. The CDR3 loop spans 14 amino acids. The CDR3 DNA follows: TGTGCCAGCAGACCTCCGGTTGGGAGCGGGGAGCTGTTTTTT. Encoded protein: CASRPPVGSGELFF.

The chain joins TRBV10-2 to TRBJ2-3; weak D call: TRBD2 (6 bases). CDR1 is WSHSY and CDR2 is SAAADI in the germline V gene. The CDR3 runs to 14 residues. Trimming removed 1 base from V and 2 bases from J, with 7 bases in between. The chain's CDR3 is CASSEWEVTDTQYF. The CDR3 region has the DNA TGCGCCAGCAGTGAGTGGGAGGTCACAGATACGCAGTATTTT.